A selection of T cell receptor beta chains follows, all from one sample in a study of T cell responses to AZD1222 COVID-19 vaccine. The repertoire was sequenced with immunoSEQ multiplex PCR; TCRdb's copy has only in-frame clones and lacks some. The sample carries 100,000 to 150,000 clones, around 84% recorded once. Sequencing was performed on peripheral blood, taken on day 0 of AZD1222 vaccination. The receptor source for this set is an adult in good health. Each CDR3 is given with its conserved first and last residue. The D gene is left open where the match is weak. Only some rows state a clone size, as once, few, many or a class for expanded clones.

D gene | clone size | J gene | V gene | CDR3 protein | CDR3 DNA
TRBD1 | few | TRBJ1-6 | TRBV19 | CASRRNVGQGDSPLHF | TGTGCCAGTAGGAGAAATGTTGGGCAGGGGGATTCACCCCTCCACTTT
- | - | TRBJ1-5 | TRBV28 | CASNEAGSGVFQSAQHF | TGTGCCAGCAATGAGGCAGGCTCAGGGGTTTTTCAATCAGCCCAGCATTTT
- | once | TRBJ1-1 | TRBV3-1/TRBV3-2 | CASSQDSGRGVFF | TGTGCCAGCAGCCAAGATTCGGGCAGGGGAGTTTTCTTT
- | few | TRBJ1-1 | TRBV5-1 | CASSSGRPFGAFF | TGCGCCAGCAGCTCCGGACGGCCTTTTGGAGCTTTCTTT
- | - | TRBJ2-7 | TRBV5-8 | CASSSRMRQGYEQYF | TGTGCCAGCAGCTCAAGAATGAGGCAGGGCTACGAGCAGTACTTC
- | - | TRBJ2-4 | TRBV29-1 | CSVEGLLAKNIQYF | TGCAGCGTTGAGGGTTTACTAGCCAAAAACATTCAGTACTTC
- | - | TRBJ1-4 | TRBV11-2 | CASSQDIPNEKLFF | TGTGCCAGCAGCCAAGACATACCGAATGAAAAACTGTTTTTT
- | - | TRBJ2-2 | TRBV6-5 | CASSYSFSGVAGELFF | TGTGCCAGCAGTTACTCGTTTTCGGGGGTGGCCGGGGAGCTGTTTTTT
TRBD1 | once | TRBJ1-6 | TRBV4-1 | CASSLDGQGRWLNSPLHF | TGCGCCAGCAGCCTGGACGGACAGGGGCGTTGGCTTAATTCACCCCTCCACTTT
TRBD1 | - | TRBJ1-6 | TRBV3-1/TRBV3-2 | CASSRGETGGSSSYNSPLHF | TGTGCCAGCAGCCGGGGCGAAACAGGGGGCTCCAGCTCCTATAATTCACCCCTCCACTTT
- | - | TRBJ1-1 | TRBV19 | CASSIEFGVTEAFF | TGTGCCAGTAGTATAGAATTTGGGGTAACTGAAGCTTTCTTT
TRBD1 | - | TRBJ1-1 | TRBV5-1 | CASSQRTGGSGEAFF | TGCGCCAGCAGCCAGCGGACAGGGGGCTCTGGGGAAGCTTTCTTT
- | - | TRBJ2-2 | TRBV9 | CASSVDPHRYTGELFF | TGTGCCAGCAGCGTAGACCCACACCGATACACCGGGGAGCTGTTTTTT
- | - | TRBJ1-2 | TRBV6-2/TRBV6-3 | CASSYGQSGYTF | TGTGCCAGCAGTTACGGACAGTCGGGCTACACCTTC
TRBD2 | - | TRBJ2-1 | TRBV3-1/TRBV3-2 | CASSQPGTSGRTYNEQFF | TGTGCCAGCAGCCAGCCGGGGACTAGCGGAAGAACCTACAATGAGCAGTTCTTC
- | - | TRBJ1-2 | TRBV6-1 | CASSEALTQGGYGYTF | TGTGCCAGCAGTGAAGCGCTAACGCAGGGCGGCTATGGCTACACCTTC
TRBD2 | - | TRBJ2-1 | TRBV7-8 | CASSLPGGSLPNEQFF | TGTGCCAGCAGCTTACCGGGCGGGAGTTTACCCAATGAGCAGTTCTTC
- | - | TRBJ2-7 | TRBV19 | CASSIRGGNEQYF | TGTGCCAGTAGTATCCGGGGAGGTAACGAGCAGTACTTC
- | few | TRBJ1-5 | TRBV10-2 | CASRDRDRSQPQHF | TGCGCCAGCAGAGACCGTGACAGATCTCAACCCCAGCATTTT
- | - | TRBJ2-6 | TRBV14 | CASFLSGANVLTF | TGTGCCAGCTTTCTGTCTGGGGCCAACGTCCTGACTTTC
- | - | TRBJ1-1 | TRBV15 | CATSRGEGAFF | TGTGCCACCAGCAGAGGGGAAGGAGCTTTCTTT
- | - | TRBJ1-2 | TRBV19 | CASTWGYYGYTF | TGTGCCAGTACCTGGGGGTACTATGGCTACACCTTC
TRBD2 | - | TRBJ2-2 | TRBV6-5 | CASSQFLAGTGELFF | TGTGCCAGCAGCCAATTTCTAGCGGGGACCGGGGAGCTGTTTTTT
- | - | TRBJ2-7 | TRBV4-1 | CASSQAYGPSYEQYF | TGCGCCAGCAGCCAAGCATACGGGCCCTCCTACGAGCAGTACTTC
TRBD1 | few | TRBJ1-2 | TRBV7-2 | CASSLTGGLGYTF | TGTGCCAGCAGCTTAACAGGGGGCTTGGGCTACACCTTC
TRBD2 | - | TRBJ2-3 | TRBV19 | CASSTGTSGRFRADTQYF | TGTGCCAGTAGTACCGGGACTAGCGGGAGGTTTAGGGCAGATACGCAGTATTTT
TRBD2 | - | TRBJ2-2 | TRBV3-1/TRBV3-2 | CASSRRREYGRTNTGELFF | TGTGCCAGCAGCCGTCGAAGGGAATACGGGAGGACGAACACCGGGGAGCTGTTTTTT
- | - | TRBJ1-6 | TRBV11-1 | CASSPRAGSYNSPLHF | TGTGCCAGCAGCCCTCGCGCAGGGAGTTATAATTCACCCCTCCACTTT
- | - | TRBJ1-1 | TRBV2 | CASSVGLNTEAFF | TGTGCCAGCAGTGTGGGGTTGAACACTGAAGCTTTCTTT
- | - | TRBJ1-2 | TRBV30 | CAWSPTGTDGYTF | TGTGCCTGGAGCCCAACGGGGACCGATGGCTACACCTTC
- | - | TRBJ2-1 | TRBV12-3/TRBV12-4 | CASSRGEFEQFF | TGTGCCAGCAGTCGAGGGGAGTTTGAGCAGTTCTTC
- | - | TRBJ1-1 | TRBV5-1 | CASSLYGSGSGEAFF | TGCGCCAGCAGCTTGTACGGTTCGGGTTCAGGGGAAGCTTTCTTT
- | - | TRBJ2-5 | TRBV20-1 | CSASEGIWETQYF | TGCAGTGCTAGTGAGGGGATCTGGGAGACCCAGTACTTC
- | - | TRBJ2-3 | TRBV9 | CASSVGSTDTQYF | TGTGCCAGCAGCGTAGGTTCCACAGATACGCAGTATTTT
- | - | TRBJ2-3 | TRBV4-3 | CASSQEWGSGHPDTQYF | TGCGCCAGCAGCCAAGAGTGGGGGTCGGGACACCCAGATACGCAGTATTTT
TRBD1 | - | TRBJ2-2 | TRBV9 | CASSPPPGRGKLFGTGELFF | TGTGCCAGCAGCCCTCCCCCGGGCAGGGGGAAGTTGTTTGGCACCGGGGAGCTGTTTTTT
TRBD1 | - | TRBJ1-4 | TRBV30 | CAWSVQGTLLEKLFF | TGTGCCTGGAGTGTACAGGGGACATTGCTTGAAAAACTGTTTTTT
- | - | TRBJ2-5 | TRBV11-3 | CASSSRPRETQYF | TGTGCCAGCAGCTCCCGACCGAGAGAGACCCAGTACTTC
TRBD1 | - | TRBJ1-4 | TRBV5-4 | CASSNRDRRFNEKLFF | TGTGCCAGCAGCAACCGGGACAGGCGTTTTAATGAAAAACTGTTTTTT
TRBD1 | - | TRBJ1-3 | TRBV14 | CASSQETGRFSGNTIYF | TGTGCCAGCAGCCAAGAGACAGGGCGCTTCTCTGGAAACACCATATATTTT
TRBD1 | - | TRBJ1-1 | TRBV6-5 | CASSYHVGQGGTEAFF | TGTGCCAGCAGTTACCACGTGGGCCAGGGGGGCACTGAAGCTTTCTTT
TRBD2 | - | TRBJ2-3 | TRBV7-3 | CASSLMRGDGDTQYF | TGTGCCAGCAGCTTGATGCGGGGGGACGGAGATACGCAGTATTTT